The clone carrying this TCR beta chain was seen at least ten times. The sample comes from a study of T cells in Graves' hyperthyroidism and ophthalmopathy. The authors obtained PBMCs from about 9 ml of fresh peripheral blood. Looked up from germline, CDR1 is SNHLY and CDR2 is FYNNEI. Trimming stripped 6 bases from V and 1 base from J, with 14 bases between. CDR3 size: 15 residues. Authors of the study amplified TCR beta CDR3 regions from RNA transcripts. The TCR CDR3 was amplified in a first-round RT-PCR using the HTBI primer set. TCRdb reanalysed the multiplex PCR reads using MiXCR and keeps one entry per CDR3 protein. Of hundreds of thousands of distinct CDR3 sequences in the sample, 15% were seen once.

Source material: blood. This chain links TRBV2 with TRBJ2-3; either TRBD1 or TRBD2 may fit D (5 bases each). The receptor's source is a woman aged 60-70 years with Graves' ophthalmopathy. CDR3 in amino acids: CASRTETAGTDTQYF. For the CDR3, the DNA is TGTGCCAGCAGGACAGAGACAGCGGGCACAGATACGCAGTATTTT.